The 5 T cell receptor beta chains in this list originate from one sample, sequenced in a study of blood T cell repertoires in COVID-19. Measured with immunoSEQ multiplex PCR; TCRdb has only the in-frame clones, and not every one. Of fewer than 500,000 clones in the sample, 81% were seen once. Specimen: peripheral blood. Every receptor here comes from a human donor with acute or convalescent COVID-19. The donor label of this sample is uncertain.

This clone has only a few counts. J is TRBJ1-6 and V is TRBV13; maybe TRBD1 (6 bases). In germline, CDR1 is PRHDT, CDR2 FYEKMQ (reference sequence). Trimming shortened V by 5 bases and J by 10 bases, and 21 bases separated the two germline ends. This CDR3 spans 16 amino acids. CDR3 region: CASSASGAPRHSPLHF. DNA of the CDR3: TGTGCCAGCAGCGCCTCAGGGGCCCCTCGGCACTCACCCCTCCACTTT.

The chain links TRBV6-1 to TRBJ1-1; D may be TRBD1 (6 bases). Germline lookup yields CDR1 MNHNS and CDR2 SASEGT. V dropped 1 base and J dropped 8 bases, with 14 bases sitting between them. CDR3 length equals 14 residues. The DNA of the CDR3 is TGTGCCAGCAGTGAAGGACAGGAAGAAATCGAAGCTTTCTTT. Its protein product is CASSEGQEEIEAFF.

CDR3 sequence (DNA): TGTGCCACCAGCTCAGGGTTTTCTACACAGGGGGCAAGGCTCTGGATATCCTACAATGAGCAGTTCTTC. Translation: CATSSGFSTQGARLWISYNEQFF. The chain employs TRBV15 and TRBJ2-1, with 9 bases identical to TRBD1. Germline V gene lookup returns CDR1 LNHNV and CDR2 YYDKDF (reference sequence). With 5 bases clipped from V and 1 base from J, the junction kept 27 bases outside the gene matches. The CDR3 consists of 23 residues.

The V gene is TRBV7-2, the J gene TRBJ1-2; the D is unclear. Germline V gene lookup returns CDR1 SGHTA and CDR2 FQGNSA. The CDR3 covers 12 residues. V lost 1 base to trimming and J lost 5 bases, with 5 bases between them. The CDR3 loop reads CASSLVRYGYTF. CDR3 nucleotides: TGTGCCAGCAGCTTAGTACGGTATGGCTACACCTTC.

This clone has just one count. CDR3 DNA sequence: TGTGCCACCAGCAGAGGAGGAGGGGGCGGTCAGCCCCAGCATTTT. It specifies CATSRGGGGGQPQHF. The chain links TRBV15 to TRBJ1-5; 7 positions agree with TRBD1. Germline CDR1 LNHNV, CDR2 YYDKDF (reference sequence). This CDR3 has 15 amino acids. V dropped 1 base and J dropped 6; count of bases not matched to a gene: 6.